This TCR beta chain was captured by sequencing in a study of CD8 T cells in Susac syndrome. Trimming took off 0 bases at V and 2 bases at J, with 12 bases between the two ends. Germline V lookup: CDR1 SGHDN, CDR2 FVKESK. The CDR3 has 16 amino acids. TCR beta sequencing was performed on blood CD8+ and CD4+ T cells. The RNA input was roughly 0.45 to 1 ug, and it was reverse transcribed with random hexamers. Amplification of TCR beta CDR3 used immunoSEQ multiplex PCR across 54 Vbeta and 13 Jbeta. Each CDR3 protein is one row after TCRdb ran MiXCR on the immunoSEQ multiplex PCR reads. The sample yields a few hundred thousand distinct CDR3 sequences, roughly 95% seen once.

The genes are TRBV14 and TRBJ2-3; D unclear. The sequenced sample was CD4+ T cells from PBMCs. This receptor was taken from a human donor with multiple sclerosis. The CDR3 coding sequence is TGTGCCAGCAGCCAAGATTCAGGAATCTCCACAGATACGCAGTATTTT. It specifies CASSQDSGISTDTQYF.